These T cell receptor beta chains were read from a single sample in a study of T cell responses to AZD1222 COVID-19 vaccine. Repertoires were generated with immunoSEQ multiplex PCR, while TCRdb's copy carries only in-frame clones and drops some. The table lists approximately 89,000 clones, more than 70% of them singletons. Sequenced here: peripheral blood, sampled on day 0 of AZD1222 vaccination. The receptors originated from an adult in good health. CDR3s include the opening cysteine and the closing phenylalanine or tryptophan. A D gene is named only where the DNA matches it firmly. The listing skips clone size in some rows; elsewhere it reads once, few, many or a size class.

>TRBV6-1|TRBJ2-4|TRBD2|once
TGTGCCAGCAGTGAAGGGGAGGGTACCAAAAACATTCAGTACTTC
CASSEGEGTKNIQYF
>TRBV12-5|TRBJ1-3|NA|once
TGTGCTAGTGGTTTTGGAGGACACACCATATATTTT
CASGFGGHTIYF
>TRBV24-1|TRBJ1-2|NA|NA
TGTGCCACCAGCGACAGAGACTATGGCTACACCTTC
CATSDRDYGYTF
>TRBV3-1/TRBV3-2|TRBJ1-5|NA|NA
TGTGCCAGCAGCCAAGATGGCACGCCCGCCCTCAATCAGCCCCAGCATTTT
CASSQDGTPALNQPQHF
>TRBV6-5|TRBJ1-2|TRBD1|NA
TGTGCCAGCAGTAAGGGACAGGGAAGAGGCTACACCTTC
CASSKGQGRGYTF
>TRBV5-5|TRBJ2-7|NA|NA
TGTGCCAGCAGCTCAGGGGCACTAATCTCCTACGAGCAGTACTTC
CASSSGALISYEQYF
>TRBV10-2|TRBJ2-2|NA|NA
TGCGCCAGCAGGGGGCGAGGTGACACCGGGGAGCTGTTTTTT
CASRGRGDTGELFF
>TRBV2|TRBJ2-5|TRBD2|NA
TGTGCCAGCAGGGGGCGAGCGGGGGGCCAAGAGACCCAGTACTTC
CASRGRAGGQETQYF
>TRBV28|TRBJ2-4|NA|NA
TGTGCCAGCAGTCCCGCTCCAGGCGGCGGAGACATTCAGTACTTC
CASSPAPGGGDIQYF
>TRBV18|TRBJ2-3|TRBD1|NA
TGTGCCAGCTCCCCCCGGACAGGGGGCACAGATACGCAGTATTTT
CASSPRTGGTDTQYF
>TRBV2|TRBJ2-2|TRBD2|NA
TGTGCCAGCAGTGAGGGGACTAGCGTTCCCGGGGAGCTGTTTTTT
CASSEGTSVPGELFF
>TRBV11-2|TRBJ1-2|NA|NA
TGTGCCAGCAGCTCTACGAATCAGGGGCCTAACTATGGCTACACCTTC
CASSSTNQGPNYGYTF
>TRBV7-9|TRBJ1-1|NA|NA
TGTGCCAGCAGCTCAATCAGTGGAACCCTAAGGGGTGAAGCTTTCTTT
CASSSISGTLRGEAFF
>TRBV5-5|TRBJ2-3|TRBD2|NA
TGTGCCAGCAGCTTGGGACTAGCGGGATGGGGCACAGATACGCAGTATTTT
CASSLGLAGWGTDTQYF
>TRBV6-2/TRBV6-3|TRBJ1-4|TRBD1|NA
TGTGCCAGCAGTTACCCAGAGGACAGGGGTGACGAAAAACTGTTTTTT
CASSYPEDRGDEKLFF
>TRBV11-1|TRBJ1-2|NA|NA
TGTGCCAGCAGCAGCACCGGGACCGGGATCTATGGCTACACCTTC
CASSSTGTGIYGYTF
>TRBV18|TRBJ1-5|TRBD1|NA
TGTGCCAGCTCACCGGGGGGACAGGGGAATCAGCCCCAGCATTTT
CASSPGGQGNQPQHF
>TRBV5-1|TRBJ2-2|NA|NA
TGCGCCAGCAGCCGGGAGCCGAACACCGGGGAGCTGTTTTTT
CASSREPNTGELFF
>TRBV10-2|TRBJ2-3|NA|NA
TGCGCCAGCGGGGGGTACGCAGATACGCAGTATTTT
CASGGYADTQYF
>TRBV7-6|TRBJ2-7|TRBD1|NA
TGTGCCAGCAGCTTCGGCGGGACAGGGGGTTACGAGCAGTACTTC
CASSFGGTGGYEQYF
>TRBV19|TRBJ1-1|NA|once
TGTGCCAGTAGGCCCTACGAGCGGCGGGAAGCTTTCTTT
CASRPYERREAFF
>TRBV7-8|TRBJ2-7|TRBD1|NA
TGTGCCAGCAGCCTCGGGACAGGGTTCCACGAGCAGTACTTC
CASSLGTGFHEQYF
>TRBV11-3|TRBJ2-5|NA|NA
TGTGCCAGCAGCTTTCCTGCCCGAAATACCCAGTACTTC
CASSFPARNTQYF
>TRBV9|TRBJ2-7|NA|NA
TGTGCCAGCAGCGTAAACAGTGGCGAGCAGTACTTC
CASSVNSGEQYF
>TRBV4-3|TRBJ2-3|TRBD2|NA
TGCGCCAGCAGCCAAGGCGTAGCGGGGGGGTTCACAGATACGCAGTATTTT
CASSQGVAGGFTDTQYF
>TRBV11-1|TRBJ2-5|NA|once
TGTGCCAGCAGCTTAGTGGTCCAAGAGACCCAGTACTTC
CASSLVVQETQYF
>TRBV16|TRBJ1-6|NA|once
TGTGCCAGCAGCCAGGCGGACGGTTCCTATAATTCACCCCTCCACTTT
CASSQADGSYNSPLHF
>TRBV13|TRBJ1-5|TRBD1|NA
TGTGCCAGCAGCTCTCATGGACAGGGGTTTTATCCCCAGCATTTT
CASSSHGQGFYPQHF
>TRBV24-1|TRBJ2-2|TRBD1|NA
TGTGCCACCAGAGGACAGGGAGGCACCGGGGAGCTGTTTTTT
CATRGQGGTGELFF
>TRBV7-2|TRBJ2-5|NA|NA
TGTGCCAGCAGCTCGGGGAGGCGAGAGACCCAGTACTTC
CASSSGRRETQYF
>TRBV2|TRBJ2-1|NA|NA
TGTGCCAGCAGTGATCTAGTAGCGGCGGAGAATGAGCAGTTCTTC
CASSDLVAAENEQFF
>TRBV27|TRBJ1-1|TRBD1|NA
TGTGCCAGCAGTTTGAGAGAGGGGGCGAAAGCTTTCTTT
CASSLREGAKAFF
>TRBV5-1|TRBJ1-1|NA|NA
TGCGCCAGCAGCGAACCGACAGGCACTGAAGCTTTCTTT
CASSEPTGTEAFF
>TRBV27|TRBJ2-1|TRBD1|NA
TGTGCCAGCAGTTTTGCCGGGACAGGGGTTAAAAATGAGCAGTTCTTC
CASSFAGTGVKNEQFF
>TRBV5-5|TRBJ2-3|NA|NA
TGTGCCAGCAGCTTGGAAGCTGGGGTAGGGGTTCCAAATACGCAGTATTTT
CASSLEAGVGVPNTQYF
>TRBV7-2|TRBJ1-1|TRBD1|once
TGTGCCAGCAGAGGGGACAGATGGAACACTGAAGCTTTCTTT
CASRGDRWNTEAFF
>TRBV19|TRBJ1-1|NA|NA
TGTGCCAGTAGATTAATGCCCCAGGTGGACACTGAAGCTTTCTTT
CASRLMPQVDTEAFF
>TRBV4-1|TRBJ2-1|NA|NA
TGCGCCAGCAGGCCCTTGGGGGAGAACCCCAATGAGCAGTTCTTC
CASRPLGENPNEQFF
>TRBV19|TRBJ2-3|NA|few
TGTGCCAGTAGTAAACTCGGGGGGCCAGGAGATACGCAGTATTTT
CASSKLGGPGDTQYF
>TRBV6-6|TRBJ2-7|TRBD2|NA
TGTGCCAGCAGTTACTCGGCTAGCGGGTACGAGCAGTACTTC
CASSYSASGYEQYF
>TRBV11-3|TRBJ1-2|NA|few
TGTGCCAGCAGCTTAGGGGACCTCCATGGCTACACCTTC
CASSLGDLHGYTF